This TCR beta chain was captured in a study of OX40 agonist ivuxolimab in advanced cancers. As for the study in general: Patients were treated with intravenous ivuxolimab, dosed at 0.01 to 10 mg/kg and infused every 2 weeks. Findings of the study overall: With doses of 0.1 to 3.0 mg/kg, CD4+ and CD8+ blood T cells had undergone clonal expansion by week 6. Still undetermined is the antigen specificity of the expanded peripheral T cells.

Data came from immunoSEQ multiplex PCR; TCRdb stores just in-frame clones and leaves some out. Found here are 35,000 or so clones, 70% to 85% of them singletons; the top ten hold about 24%. This clone has only one observation. Its specificity is unknown. Germline CDR1 and CDR2: SGHDN and FVKESK. V lost 0 bases and J 0 bases, leaving 8 bases between the germline ends. The CDR3 is 15 residues long. This TCR was recovered from an adult with an advanced solid tumor such as melanoma, head and neck, liver or kidney cancer. The genes are TRBV14 and TRBJ1-1; no reliable D call. The sequences come from CD4+ or CD8+ T cells sorted from blood, collected in a trial of the OX40 agonist ivuxolimab. The CDR3 spells CASSQDWRVNTEAFF. Here the CDR3 DNA reads TGTGCCAGCAGCCAAGACTGGAGGGTGAACACTGAAGCTTTCTTT. Complete variable domain (other parts from reference TRBV14 and TRBJ1-1): EAGVTQFPSHSVIEKGQTVTLRCDPISGHDNLYWYRRVMGKEIKFLLHFVKESKQDESGMPNNRFLAERTGGTYSTLKVQPAELEDSGVYFCASSQDWRVNTEAFFGQGTRLTVV.